These T cell receptor beta chains were read from a single sample in a study of CD4+ T cells in melanoma. The data were produced by immunoSEQ multiplex PCR, yet TCRdb's version contains in-frame clones alone and is incomplete. The sample includes about 140,000 clones, approximately 91% of them seen just once. These receptors all stem from a human donor with melanoma. Each CDR3 is given with its conserved first and last residue. D genes are given only for firm matches. Expanded clones get a size class; other rows say once, few or many, or leave the size out.

TRBV5-6,.,.,TRBJ2-1,CASRGRGVNEQFF,TGTGCCAGCAGGGGAAGAGGGGTGAATGAGCAGTTCTTC
TRBV2,.,.,TRBJ1-6,CASRPGPYNSPLHF,TGTGCCAGCAGGCCCGGTCCGTATAATTCACCCCTCCACTTT
TRBV15,.,.,TRBJ2-7,CATSRDRQVAYEQYF,TGTGCCACCAGCAGAGATCGACAGGTAGCCTACGAGCAGTACTTC
TRBV6-1,.,.,TRBJ2-3,CASSEGGSLGTDTQYF,TGTGCCAGCAGTGAAGGCGGGTCGCTGGGCACAGATACGCAGTATTTT
TRBV5-5,.,.,TRBJ2-2,CASSRRQVNTGELFF,TGTGCCAGCAGCCGCCGGCAGGTGAACACCGGGGAGCTGTTTTTT
TRBV7-2,.,.,TRBJ2-3,CASSLALAAGAGTQYF,TGTGCCAGCAGCTTAGCCTTGGCCGCGGGTGCCGGTACGCAGTATTTT
TRBV5-1,.,once,TRBJ1-3,CASSSGPTAYSGNTIYF,TGCGCCAGCAGCAGTGGACCGACCGCTTACTCTGGAAACACCATATATTTT
TRBV6-5,.,.,TRBJ1-1,CASRGWNTEAFF,TGTGCCAGCAGGGGCTGGAACACTGAAGCTTTCTTT
TRBV7-7,.,.,TRBJ2-6,CASSPGRTGANVLTF,TGTGCTAGCAGCCCAGGCAGGACTGGGGCCAACGTCCTGACTTTC
TRBV10-1,TRBD1,.,TRBJ2-7,CASTPTYQGAYEQYF,TGCGCCAGCACCCCGACCTATCAGGGGGCCTACGAGCAGTACTTC
TRBV6-1,TRBD1,.,TRBJ1-2,CASKYRGLGDGYTF,TGTGCCAGCAAATACAGGGGATTAGGGGATGGCTACACCTTC
TRBV14,TRBD1,.,TRBJ2-5,CASSLSTGIGPQETQYF,TGTGCCAGCAGCCTGTCGACAGGGATAGGGCCCCAAGAGACCCAGTACTTC
TRBV9,TRBD2,once,TRBJ2-7,CASSVDGGVSSYEQYF,TGTGCCAGCAGCGTAGATGGGGGGGTAAGCTCCTACGAGCAGTACTTC
TRBV18,.,once,TRBJ2-2,CASSPEGLGTGELFF,TGTGCCAGCTCACCAGAAGGCCTTGGCACCGGGGAGCTGTTTTTT
TRBV12-5,TRBD1,.,TRBJ1-6,CASGSTDRGSYNSPLHF,TGTGCTAGTGGTTCCACAGACAGGGGATCCTATAATTCACCCCTCCACTTT
TRBV2,.,once,TRBJ1-5,CASGGLSNQPQHF,TGTGCCAGCGGAGGGCTTAGCAATCAGCCCCAGCATTTT
TRBV18,TRBD1,.,TRBJ1-1,CASSPLQGASEAFF,TGTGCCAGCTCACCACTACAGGGGGCGTCGGAAGCTTTCTTT
TRBV5-1,TRBD1,.,TRBJ1-2,CASSETTGGYGYTF,TGCGCCAGCAGCGAGACGACAGGGGGCTATGGCTACACCTTC
TRBV14,.,.,TRBJ2-1,CASSYYNEQFF,TGTGCCAGCAGCTACTACAATGAGCAGTTCTTC
TRBV5-1,TRBD1,.,TRBJ1-1,CASSRQGAGSQNTEAFF,TGCGCCAGCAGCAGACAGGGGGCGGGGAGTCAGAACACTGAAGCTTTCTTT
TRBV5-4,.,.,TRBJ2-2,CASSLWDSSRDTGELFF,TGTGCCAGCAGCTTATGGGACTCTTCAAGGGACACCGGGGAGCTGTTTTTT
TRBV19,.,.,TRBJ1-1,CASSKLGGMNTEAFF,TGTGCCAGTAGTAAACTGGGGGGCATGAACACTGAAGCTTTCTTT
TRBV6-5,TRBD1,.,TRBJ1-5,CASRRDRGDQPQHF,TGTGCCAGCAGACGGGACAGGGGTGATCAGCCCCAGCATTTT
TRBV5-4,.,.,TRBJ1-5,CASSLGGGGSNQPQHF,TGTGCCAGCAGCTTGGGTGGGGGGGGTAGCAATCAGCCCCAGCATTTT
TRBV7-6,TRBD1,.,TRBJ2-2,CASRRQGVSGGELFF,TGTGCCAGCAGGAGACAGGGGGTTAGTGGCGGGGAGCTGTTTTTT
TRBV30,.,once,TRBJ1-5,CAWSVGFQGHQPQHF,TGTGCCTGGAGTGTAGGGTTTCAGGGTCATCAGCCCCAGCATTTT
TRBV29-1,.,.,TRBJ1-6,CSVAVSYNSPLHF,TGCAGCGTTGCTGTGTCCTATAATTCACCCCTCCACTTT
TRBV25-1,.,.,TRBJ1-2,CASSASWGAGYTF,TGTGCCAGCAGTGCGAGTTGGGGCGCGGGCTACACCTTC
TRBV19,TRBD1,.,TRBJ1-2,CASSIGFQGESGYTF,TGTGCCAGTAGTATAGGGTTTCAGGGGGAATCTGGCTACACCTTC
TRBV7-8,.,.,TRBJ1-2,CASSLGGQGWGYTF,TGTGCCAGCAGCTTAGGCGGTCAGGGCTGGGGCTACACCTTC
TRBV5-1,.,.,TRBJ1-1,CASSLGSSNTEAFF,TGCGCCAGCAGCTTAGGTAGTTCGAACACTGAAGCTTTCTTT
TRBV30,.,once,TRBJ2-4,CAWTTNEGRNYF,TGTGCCTGGACAACCAATGAGGGGAGGAATTACTTC
TRBV5-1,.,.,TRBJ1-5,CASSVDSNQPQHF,TGCGCCAGCAGCGTAGATAGCAATCAGCCCCAGCATTTT
TRBV7-2,.,.,TRBJ2-2,CASSLKGGANTGELFF,TGTGCCAGCAGCTTAAAAGGCGGGGCGAACACCGGGGAGCTGTTTTTT
TRBV7-9,.,.,TRBJ1-1,CASNPRWNTEAFF,TGTGCCAGCAATCCCAGATGGAACACTGAAGCTTTCTTT
TRBV10-1,.,.,TRBJ2-2,CASSVKGDRGELFF,TGCGCCAGCAGTGTAAAGGGGGATCGCGGGGAGCTGTTTTTT
TRBV6-5,TRBD1,.,TRBJ1-2,CASREGTGVRYTF,TGTGCCAGCAGAGAAGGGACAGGGGTCCGCTACACCTTC
TRBV21-1,.,once,TRBJ1-2,CASSGSPGQGARGYTF,TGTGCCAGCAGCGGATCACCGGGACAGGGGGCGCGGGGCTACACCTTC
TRBV6-1,.,.,TRBJ2-7,CASIQAVVSSYEQYF,TGTGCCAGCATTCAAGCGGTGGTAAGCTCCTACGAGCAGTACTTC
TRBV27,.,.,TRBJ2-5,CASSKRWGQETQYF,TGTGCCAGCAGTAAAAGGTGGGGACAAGAGACCCAGTACTTC
TRBV18,.,.,TRBJ1-2,CASSPPSGRANYGYTF,TGTGCCAGCTCACCACCTTCAGGGCGCGCTAACTATGGCTACACCTTC
TRBV7-9,.,.,TRBJ2-7,CASSLGVGFFSYEQYF,TGTGCCAGCAGCTTAGGGGTTGGGTTCTTCTCCTACGAGCAGTACTTC
TRBV11-2,.,once,TRBJ2-1,CASAIRDEQFF,TGTGCCAGCGCTATCCGGGATGAGCAGTTCTTC
TRBV30,.,.,TRBJ2-1,CAGERAAYNEQFF,TGTGCCGGCGAGCGGGCCGCGTACAATGAGCAGTTCTTC
TRBV11-2,.,once,TRBJ1-1,CASGLMNTEAFF,TGTGCCAGCGGACTTATGAACACTGAAGCTTTCTTT
TRBV5-4,TRBD1,.,TRBJ2-1,CASRNGQGVNNEQFF,TGTGCCAGCAGAAATGGACAGGGAGTTAACAATGAGCAGTTCTTC
TRBV7-2,.,.,TRBJ2-1,CASQRQSYNEQFF,TGTGCCAGTCAGCGCCAATCCTACAATGAGCAGTTCTTC
TRBV19,TRBD1,.,TRBJ1-2,CASSIYPGGSYGYTF,TGTGCCAGTAGTATATACCCAGGGGGATCCTATGGCTACACCTTC
TRBV18,TRBD1,.,TRBJ2-7,CASSPGQGIGAYEQYF,TGTGCCAGCTCACCCGGACAGGGGATAGGGGCCTACGAGCAGTACTTC
TRBV7-6,.,.,TRBJ1-6,CASSPSTANSPLHF,TGTGCCAGCAGCCCCTCGACAGCAAATTCACCCCTCCACTTT
TRBV11-2,.,.,TRBJ2-3,CASSYHPGAESTDTQYF,TGTGCCAGCAGCTACCACCCCGGAGCGGAAAGCACAGATACGCAGTATTTT
TRBV15,.,.,TRBJ1-2,CATSPTSGRNYYGYTF,TGTGCCACCAGCCCCACATCGGGGCGGAATTACTATGGCTACACCTTC
TRBV18,TRBD1,.,TRBJ2-2,CASSPQGARDTGELFF,TGTGCCAGCTCACCACAGGGGGCGCGGGACACCGGGGAGCTGTTTTTT
TRBV6-1,TRBD1,once,TRBJ2-7,CASSEGQGLREQYF,TGTGCCAGCAGTGAGGGACAGGGGCTGCGCGAGCAGTACTTC